This T cell receptor beta chain appears in the sequencing data of a study of T cell responses to AZD1222 COVID-19 vaccine. Of note for this clone: This same CDR3 is encoded by further DNA sequences in the sample.

Trimming stripped 5 bases from V and 3 bases from J, with 3 bases between. This CDR3 is 11 amino acids long. Germline CDR1 is SGHAT and CDR2 is FQNNGV. Here immunoSEQ multiplex PCR was the method, and the copy in TCRdb shows in-frame clones only, minus some. This table holds roughly 77,000 clones, about 90% found once. V gene TRBV11-2 combines with J gene TRBJ2-3; D uncertain. Sequenced here: peripheral blood, sampled on day 0 of MenACWY control vaccination. The receptor was derived from an adult in good health. The CDR3 is CASSHTDTQYF. In DNA, the CDR3 is TGTGCCAGCAGCCATACAGATACGCAGTATTTT.